The clone carrying this T cell receptor beta chain was counted between two and nine times. Its target is not known. Generated by immunoSEQ multiplex PCR, the TCRdb table keeps only in-frame clones and is missing some. The profile covers tens of thousands of clones, with approximately 76% appearing a single time and approximately 15% taken by the ten largest. This CDR3 comprises 15 residues. Looked up from germline, CDR1 is MNHEY and CDR2 is SVGAGI. With 0 bases clipped from V and 11 bases from J, the junction kept 6 bases outside the gene matches. This entry belongs to a study of radiotherapy plus CTLA-4 blockade in lung cancer. Whole-study results and caveats: According to reports, early shifts in blood T cell clones, alongside interferon-beta, forecast response most accurately. In blood, TCR clones derived from the tumor expanded after radiotherapy plus ipilimumab.

The source was peripheral blood, collected from a patient treated with radiotherapy plus ipilimumab. The rearrangement joins TRBV6-5 to TRBJ1-6; 8 bases agree with TRBD1. This receptor was obtained from a human donor with non-small cell lung cancer whose response to radiotherapy plus ipilimumab could not be evaluated. Some clones in this sample may be carry-over from other donors' samples. DNA for the CDR3: TGTGCCAGCAGTTACTCGGCAGGGGGCAATACACCCCTCCACTTT. It specifies CASSYSAGGNTPLHF.